These 31 T cell receptor beta chains were sequenced from one sample in a study of vaccination and CD4 T cells after COVID-19 (dated by TCRdb to the early 2020s). The library was obtained by PCR. TCRdb lists the instrument as Illumina iSeq 100. DNA from cultured CD4+ T cells underwent TCR sequencing with the Oncomine TCR Beta short-read assay at the Johns Hopkins FTIC core. Genomic DNA was extracted from the cultured CD4+ T cells with the QIAamp micro DNA kit. The public reads were quality trimmed at Q25 with fastp and then assembled into clones with MiXCR by TCRdb, keeping productive beta chains. Each CDR3 protein gets just one entry, which takes the most common genes and DNA from the rows behind it. The sample yields roughly 9,200 distinct CDR3 sequences; 28% were counted once. The ten most abundant clones make up over 9% of the sample. This sample's treatment or condition label indicates: roughly ten-day PBMC culture with coronavirus spike peptide pools or control peptides (ViraFEST assay). CD4+ T cells from unexposed donors were collected before the COVID-19 pandemic (2011-2018).

What these receptors recognize is not known. The specimen sequenced was CD4+ T cells from blood, cultured in vitro. These receptors all come from a human donor in good health.

Sample share makes this clonotype medium-sized. This rearrangement joins TRBV15 to TRBJ1-1, with TRBD1 matching 8 bases. Germline V CDR1 and CDR2: LNHNV, YYDKDF (reference sequence). The CDR3 is 17 residues long. The junction had 10 bases not matched to a gene; V was cut back by 3 bases and J by 1 base. Here the CDR3 reads CATSRPGGRGGNTEAFF. The DNA for the CDR3 is TGTGCCACCAGCAGGCCAGGGGGCAGGGGCGGGAACACTGAAGCTTTCTTT.

The chain uses TRBV7-3 and TRBJ2-6; 8 bases are shared with TRBD2. V shed 5 bases and J 1 base; nucleotides not matched to a gene: 4. CDR1 is SGHTA and CDR2 is FQGTGA in the germline V gene. This CDR3 spans 16 amino acids. CDR3 amino acids: CASSREGGSGANVLTF. Here the CDR3 DNA reads TGTGCCAGCAGCCGGGAGGGGGGATCTGGGGCCAACGTCCTGACTTTC.

This clonotype turned up a few times. The V gene is TRBV6-2 or TRBV6-3, the J gene TRBJ2-1, with TRBD2 identical over 10 bases. Looked up from germline, CDR1 is MNHEY and CDR2 is SVGEGT. The CDR3 spans 16 residues. The J segment lost 5 bases and the V segment lost 6 bases, leaving 10 bases of the junction unmatched. CDR3 DNA sequence: TGTGCCAGCAGCACCGTACTAGCGGGATATAACAATGAGCAGTTCTTC. This sequence encodes CASSTVLAGYNNEQFF.

J is TRBJ2-6 and V is TRBV4-1, with a weak D call TRBD1 (5 bases). The length of the CDR3 is 13 residues. The V and J ends lost 2 bases and 12 bases respectively, with 11 bases between them. Looked up from germline, CDR1 is MGHRA and CDR2 is YSYEKL. The CDR3 sequence is CASSQTRVPVLTF. In nucleotides, the CDR3 is TGCGCCAGCAGCCAAACCAGGGTCCCCGTCCTGACTTTC.

This sequence joins TRBV7-2 and TRBJ2-4; D remains unclear. The germline V and J ends were trimmed by 2 bases and 1 base, with 12 bases remaining between them. The CDR3 is 16 residues long. Per the germline V gene, CDR1 is SGHTA and CDR2 is FQGNSA. The CDR3 DNA reads as TGTGCCAGCAGCTTAATGGGTACCGTCGCCAAAAACATTCAGTACTTC. This sequence encodes CASSLMGTVAKNIQYF.

The CDR3 loop is CASSQTDSSSYEQYF. The CDR3 coding sequence is TGTGCCAGTAGCCAAACCGATAGTAGCTCCTACGAGCAGTACTTC. The V call is TRBV19, the J call TRBJ2-7; D unclear. Per the germline V gene, CDR1 is LNHDA and CDR2 is SQIVND (reference sequence). With 6 bases removed from V and 0 bases from J, the gap between germline ends came to 15 bases. This CDR3 spans 15 amino acids. The full variable domain, rest sourced from reference TRBV19 and TRBJ2-7, is DGGITQSPKYLFRKEGQNVTLSCEQNLNHDAMYWYRQDPGQGLRLIYYSQIVNDFQKGDIAEGYSVSREKKESFPLTVTSAQKNPTAFYLCASSQTDSSSYEQYFGPGTRLTVT.

This chain joins TRBV15 and TRBJ1-5; 7 positions match TRBD1. V was clipped by 3 bases and J by 0 bases; unmatched bases: 2. CDR1 and CDR2 from the germline V gene are LNHNV and YYDKDF (reference sequence). The length of the CDR3 is 15 residues. This CDR3 is CATSSGTASNQPQHF. CDR3 nucleotide sequence: TGTGCCACCAGCAGCGGGACAGCTAGCAATCAGCCCCAGCATTTT.

This clonotype was observed a few times. This sequence joins TRBV7-2 and TRBJ2-7, with D perhaps being TRBD1 or TRBD2 (5 bases each). Trimming pared 5 bases from V and 3 bases from J, leaving 17 bases between. This CDR3 has 15 amino acids. Looked up from germline, CDR1 is SGHTA and CDR2 is FQGNSA. The CDR3 DNA is TGTGCCAGCAGCATAAGGGACGGGTTTTACTACGAGCAGTACTTC. Encoded protein: CASSIRDGFYYEQYF. The full variable domain, its missing parts supplied by reference TRBV7-2 and TRBJ2-7, is GAGVSQSPSNKVTEKGKDVELRCDPISGHTALYWYRQSLGQGLEFLIYFQGNSAPDKSGLPSDRFSAERTGGSVSTLTIQRTQQEDSAVYLCASSIRDGFYYEQYFGPGTRLTVT.

This clonotype was found a few times. This chain links TRBV7-9 with TRBJ2-5; D possibly uses TRBD1 or TRBD2 (5 bases each). This CDR3 is 14 amino acids long. The germline V gene encodes CDR1 SEHNR and CDR2 FQNEAQ (reference sequence). Trimming took off 1 base at V and 7 bases at J, with 13 bases between the two ends. This CDR3 reads CASSLGDGPSTQYF. CDR3 sequence (DNA): TGTGCCAGCAGCTTAGGGGACGGACCGTCGACCCAGTACTTC.

This clonotype has just a few counts. This chain connects TRBV6-2 or TRBV6-3 to TRBJ2-3, with D uncertain. Trimming removed 0 bases from V and 0 bases from J, with 10 bases in between. This CDR3 is built from 16 residues. Germline V gene sequence: CDR1 MNHEY, CDR2 SVGEGT. CDR3 in amino acids: CASSYSNWSSTDTQYF. In nucleotides, the CDR3 is TGTGCCAGCAGTTACTCGAACTGGTCTAGCACAGATACGCAGTATTTT.

This chain links TRBV12-3 or TRBV12-4 with TRBJ1-5, with 7 bases aligning to TRBD1. V trimming: 5 bases; J trimming: 5 bases; junction bases outside the gene matches: 6. There are 14 residues in the CDR3. DNA of the CDR3: TGTGCCAGCAGTCTGCAACAGGGGTATCAGCCCCAGCATTTT. This encodes CASSLQQGYQPQHF.

The chain uses TRBV3-1 and TRBJ1-6, with 8 bases that match TRBD1. CDR1 is LGHDT, CDR2 YNNKEL, per germline (reference sequence). The CDR3 has 16 amino acids. V lost 0 bases and J lost 7; bases outside the gene matches: 5. The DNA of the CDR3 is TGTGCCAGCAGCCAAGATGACCGGACAGGGAATTCACCCCTCCACTTT. It encodes CASSQDDRTGNSPLHF. The entire variable domain, with the rest obtained from reference TRBV3-1 and TRBJ1-6, is as follows: DTAVSQTPKYLVTQMGNDKSIKCEQNLGHDTMYWYKQDSKKFLKIMFSYNNKELIINETVPNRFSPKSPDKAHLNLHINSLELGDSAVYFCASSQDDRTGNSPLHFGNGTRLTVT.

The chain couples TRBV21-1 to TRBJ2-5; the table gives TRBD1 as D, unverified against the DNA. TRBV21-1 is a listed pseudogene. The CDR3 extends over 12 amino acids. The CDR3 bases are TGTGCCAGCGAGGACAAACAAGAGACCCAGTACTTC. It translates to CASEDKQETQYF.

The sample holds a few counts of this clonotype. The rearrangement links TRBV7-2 to TRBJ1-6, with 8 bases fitting TRBD1. Germline-derived CDR1 and CDR2 are SGHTA and FQGNSA. CDR3 size: 19 residues. V shed 6 bases and J 0 bases; nucleotides not matched to a gene: 13. CDR3 bases: TGTGCCAGCAGGTTTGATGCCGGGACAGGCCTCTCCTATAATTCACCCCTCCACTTT. Translated, it gives CASRFDAGTGLSYNSPLHF.

This clonotype has more than one count but fewer than ten. The V and J genes are TRBV28 and TRBJ2-6; TRBD1 matches 7 bases. The germline V gene has CDR1 MDHEN and CDR2 SYDVKM. Unmatched junction bases numbered 8, after V lost 2 bases and J lost 1 base. The CDR3 sequence is 18 residues long. The CDR3 DNA sequence: TGTGCCAGCAGTTTACTAGGACACAGGGGATCTGGGGCCAACGTCCTGACTTTC. It is translated as CASSLLGHRGSGANVLTF.

The V gene is TRBV15, the J gene TRBJ2-7; D is perhaps TRBD2 (5 bases). CDR3 size: 15 residues. The germline V and J ends were trimmed by 5 bases and 1 base, with 15 bases remaining between them. Germline CDR1 is LNHNV and CDR2 is YYDKDF (reference sequence). The CDR3 reads CATSPRLGGSYEQYF. CDR3 sequence (DNA): TGTGCCACCAGCCCCCGCCTAGGAGGATCCTACGAGCAGTACTTC.

The V and J genes are TRBV29-1 and TRBJ1-2; D perhaps matches TRBD1 (5 bases). Germline loops: CDR1 SQVTM, CDR2 ANQGSEA. V was pared by 0 bases and J by 8 bases, with 16 bases between. This CDR3 comprises 14 residues. CDR3 region: CSVEDRDLLKGYTF. The CDR3 nucleotides are TGCAGCGTTGAAGACCGGGACCTATTAAAGGGCTACACCTTC.

Turning to this clonotype: One end of the junction does not line up with germline, which may come from a read error. The chain recombines TRBV5-1 with TRBJ1-1; 7 bases fit TRBD1. Germline V gene lookup returns CDR1 SGHRS and CDR2 YFSETQ. The CDR3 runs 14 residues. CDR3 loop: CASRLGQPNTEAFF. CDR3 nucleotide sequence: TGCGCCAGCAGGTTGGGACAGCCGAACACTGAAGCTTTCTTT. The full variable domain, completed using reference TRBV5-1 and TRBJ1-1, is KAGVTQTPRYLIKTRGQQVTLSCSPISGHRSVSWYQQTPGQGLQFLFEYFSETQRNKGNFPGRFSGRQFSNSRSEMNVSTLELGDSALYLCASRLGQPNTEAFFGQGTRLTVV.

CDR3 sequence reads: CASMDDGNYGYTF. CDR3 DNA: TGTGCCAGCATGGACGACGGAAACTATGGCTACACCTTC. J is TRBJ1-2 and V is TRBV2; D is uncertain. CDR3 length equals 13 residues. In germline, CDR1 is SNHLY, CDR2 FYNNEI. Between the trimmed V and J ends, which lost 7 bases and 2 bases, there was a span of 11 bases. Supplemented by reference TRBV2 and TRBJ1-2, the full variable domain reads EPEVTQTPSHQVTQMGQEVILRCVPISNHLYFYWYRQILGQKVEFLVSFYNNEISEKSEIFDDQFSVERPDGSNFTLKIRSTKLEDSAMYFCASMDDGNYGYTFGSGTRLTVV.

This rearrangement joins TRBV11-1 to TRBJ2-7, with TRBD2 identical over 11 bases. Germline values: CDR1 SGHAT, CDR2 FQDESV (reference sequence). Trimming cost V 1 base and J 3 bases; bases outside gene matches: 8. The CDR3 length is 17 residues. The DNA for the CDR3 is TGTGCCAGCAGCTTAGGGAAGACTAGCGGGATAGGCTACGAGCAGTACTTC. Encoded protein: CASSLGKTSGIGYEQYF.

Concerning this clonotype itself: At one end the junction does not follow the germline gene, possibly because of a read error. The J gene is TRBJ2-2, the V gene TRBV5-8, with TRBD2 identical over 9 bases. This CDR3 has 18 amino acids. The germline V gene encodes CDR1 SGHTS and CDR2 YDEGEE. CDR3 nucleotide sequence: TGCGCCAGCAGCCAAGATCCCGCGGGAGGGTCGAACACCGGGGAGCTGTTTTTT. Its protein is CASSQDPAGGSNTGELFF.

The chain recombines TRBV27 with TRBJ2-2; the match to TRBD2 covers 10 bases. CDR1 is MNHEY, CDR2 SMNVEV, per germline (reference sequence). CDR3 length: 16 residues. V lost 6 bases, J lost 2 bases, and 6 bases stayed unmatched. CDR3 loop: CASRPGLAINTGELFF. As DNA, the CDR3 is TGTGCCAGCAGGCCGGGACTAGCGATTAACACCGGGGAGCTGTTTTTT.

The chain joins TRBV25-1 to TRBJ1-5; D not certain. Trimming took off 5 bases at V and 9 bases at J, with 11 bases between the two ends. From germline, CDR1 is MGHDK and CDR2 SYGVNS. CDR3 length: 12 residues. The CDR3 loop is CASSKGSSPQHF. CDR3 DNA: TGTGCCAGCAGTAAGGGATCATCGCCCCAGCATTTT.

The CDR3 loop is CASSFSGLAGGGDEQFF. The CDR3 DNA follows: TGTGCCAGCAGTTTTTCGGGACTAGCGGGTGGGGGCGATGAGCAGTTCTTC. The chain couples TRBV27 to TRBJ2-1; 12 bases fit TRBD2. V shed 3 bases, J shed 8 bases, and the junction held 11 bases outside the gene matches. The length of the CDR3 is 17 residues. CDR1 is MNHEY and CDR2 is SMNVEV in the germline V gene (reference sequence).

V and J are TRBV7-9 and TRBJ1-1; D is undetermined. V dropped 0 bases and J dropped 8 bases, with 13 bases sitting between them. CDR1 and CDR2 from the germline V gene are SEHNR and FQNEAQ (reference sequence). This CDR3 is 14 amino acids long. The CDR3: CASSLAFTPAEAFF. The CDR3 nucleotides read TGTGCCAGCAGCTTAGCGTTCACCCCAGCGGAAGCTTTCTTT.

The V call is TRBV9, the J call TRBJ1-1; D gene ambiguous. The germline V and J ends were trimmed by 7 bases and 4 bases, with 8 bases remaining between them. The germline V gene encodes CDR1 SGDLS and CDR2 YYNGEE. This CDR3 is 11 amino acids long. CDR3 in amino acids: CASSNLTEAFF. The CDR3 DNA sequence: TGTGCCAGCTCCAACCTCACTGAAGCTTTCTTT.

This clonotype was seen just once. This chain uses TRBV5-4 with TRBJ2-2, with 10 positions matching TRBD2. With 5 bases clipped from V and 2 bases from J, the junction kept 12 bases outside the gene matches. CDR3 length: 18 residues. The germline V gene has CDR1 SGHNT and CDR2 YYREEE (reference sequence). The CDR3 sequence is CASSRAASGSGNTGELFF. The CDR3 nucleotides read TGTGCCAGCAGTCGGGCCGCTAGCGGGAGTGGTAACACCGGGGAGCTGTTTTTT.

This clonotype was counted a few times. The rearrangement links TRBV15 to TRBJ2-3; D may correspond to TRBD1 or TRBD2 (6 bases each). Trimming left V 2 bases short and J 9 bases short, with 18 bases between. Germline V CDR1 and CDR2: LNHNV, YYDKDF (reference sequence). This CDR3 is 15 amino acids long. In DNA form, the CDR3 reads TGTGCCACCAGCAGACGCGGGGTGGACAGCCTAACGCAGTATTTT. Its protein is CATSRRGVDSLTQYF.

This clonotype was observed a few times. The chain links TRBV29-1 to TRBJ2-5; 8 positions match TRBD2. Germline V gene data show CDR1 as SQVTM and CDR2 as ANQGSEA. V lost 4 bases to trimming and J lost 5 bases; unmatched junction nucleotides: 9. The CDR3 covers 14 residues. The CDR3 sequence is CSVVTGGGRETQYF. CDR3 nucleotides: TGCAGCGTTGTTACGGGAGGGGGTAGGGAGACCCAGTACTTC.

The rearrangement uses TRBV7-3 and TRBJ2-3, with D tentatively TRBD1 or TRBD2 (5 bases each). Germline CDR1 reads SGHTA; CDR2 reads FQGTGA. V lost 5 bases to trimming and J lost 4 bases, with 16 bases between them. The CDR3 is made up of 15 amino acids. The DNA of the CDR3 is TGTGCCAGCAGCCCCGGGGCCCTTGGGGCAGATACGCAGTATTTT. It encodes CASSPGALGADTQYF.

A few counts support this clonotype. The chain combines TRBV20-1 with TRBJ2-3; D might be TRBD2 (6 bases). The CDR3 is made up of 13 amino acids. Germline V gene lookup returns CDR1 DFQATT and CDR2 SNEGSKA (reference sequence). V dropped 3 bases and J dropped 5 bases, with 12 bases sitting between them. DNA for the CDR3: TGCAGTGCTAGGTCCGGGAGTGAAGATACGCAGTATTTT. It yields the protein CSARSGSEDTQYF.